What follows are 31 T cell receptor beta chains derived from one specimen sequenced in a study of metastatic and nonmetastatic thyroid tumors. TCRdb called clones again from the PCR reads with MiXCR. This sample has approximately 41,000 clones, with less than 35% found just once. None of the patients had undergone any treatment ahead of thyroid surgery. Material for sequencing was blood. The source is a male donor with papillary thyroid cancer or a benign thyroid nodule (not recorded which). Some clones in this sample may be carry-over from other donors' samples.

This clone has only a few counts. The rearrangement links TRBV18 to TRBJ2-2, with no clear D. The germline gives CDR1 KGHSH, CDR2 LQKENI. Trimming removed 4 bases at V and 2 bases at J, with 8 bases between. The CDR3 runs to 14 residues. The CDR3 region is CASSRDLNTGELFF. CDR3 sequence (DNA): TGTGCCAGCTCACGGGATTTAAACACCGGGGAGCTGTTTTTT.

Turning to this clone: At one boundary the junction diverges from the germline segment, which might be a read error. The rearrangement uses TRBV5-1 and TRBJ2-2; the match to TRBD1 covers 7 bases. Looked up from germline, CDR1 is SGHRS and CDR2 is YFSETQ. The CDR3 covers 16 residues. The CDR3 sequence is CPSSSEKGARTGELFF. In nucleotides, the CDR3 is TGCCCCAGCAGCTCGGAAAAGGGGGCTCGGACCGGGGAGCTGTTTTTT.

The chain combines TRBV6-8 with TRBJ2-1; D is possibly TRBD2 (7 bases). The germline gives CDR1 MNHGY, CDR2 SAAAGT. The CDR3 is 14 residues long. The V gene lost 9 bases and the J gene lost 3 bases, with 15 bases spanning the gap. CDR3 bases: TGTGCCAGAGCCAAAGCGGGACACTACAATGAGCAGTTCTTC. Translated, it gives CARAKAGHYNEQFF.

At least ten counts were recorded for this clone. J is TRBJ2-2 and V is TRBV6-1; the match to TRBD1 covers 10 bases. CDR1 and CDR2 from the germline V gene are MNHNS and SASEGT. This CDR3 spans 16 amino acids. Germline trimming cut 6 bases from V and 7 bases from J; bases unmatched to any gene: 11. In DNA form, the CDR3 reads TGTGCCAGCAGGTTTGGGACAGGGGCCAGCATCGGGGAGCTGTTTTTT. Translation gives CASRFGTGASIGELFF.

Regarding this clone: One end of the junction is discordant with germline, which a read error may explain. This sequence joins TRBV4-1 and TRBJ1-5; 7 positions agree with TRBD1. The germline CDR1 and CDR2 sequences are MGHRA and YSYEKL. This CDR3 comprises 15 residues. CDR3: CASRFTGDLNQPQLF. The DNA for the CDR3 is TGCGCCAGCAGATTTACAGGGGATCTTAATCAGCCCCAGCTTTTT.

This clone has ten or more counts. Other DNA sequences from this sample encode an identical CDR3 as well. The chain combines TRBV7-3 with TRBJ2-3; 7 nucleotides match TRBD2. With V trimmed by 5 bases and J by 2 bases, 7 bases remained unmatched. The CDR3 is made up of 15 amino acids. The germline V gene encodes CDR1 SGHTA and CDR2 FQGTGA. DNA for the CDR3: TGTGCCAGCAGCGCCGGGGGGTCTCTCACAGATACGCAGTATTTT. Translation gives CASSAGGSLTDTQYF.

The genes are TRBV4-1 and TRBJ2-1, with 11 positions matching TRBD2. V was clipped by 1 base and J by 4 bases; unmatched bases: 12. CDR3 length: 19 residues. Germline V gene data show CDR1 as MGHRA and CDR2 as YSYEKL. The CDR3 protein is CASSQGVLAGVDDYNEQFF. CDR3 coding DNA: TGCGCCAGCAGCCAAGGGGTACTAGCGGGAGTGGATGATTACAATGAGCAGTTCTTC.

This clone was seen a handful of times. This chain joins TRBV12-3 or TRBV12-4 and TRBJ2-2; 9 bases agree with TRBD2. V lost 6 bases and J lost 4; bases outside the gene matches: 6. The CDR3 sequence is 15 residues long. CDR3 coding DNA: TGTGCCAGCAGCCCCGCGGGGGGGATCACCGGGGAGCTGTTTTTT. Residues: CASSPAGGITGELFF.

The gene calls are TRBV20-1 and TRBJ1-2, with D tentatively TRBD1 (6 bases). Germline CDR1 and CDR2: DFQATT and SNEGSKA (reference sequence). Trimming cost V 5 bases and J 6 bases, with 13 bases left between them. The CDR3 loop spans 12 amino acids. The CDR3: CSAGQKGNGYTF. Here the CDR3 DNA reads TGCAGTGCTGGACAGAAGGGGAATGGCTACACCTTC.

This clone was counted a few times. The junction does not match germline at one end; this may be a read error. The rearrangement uses TRBV6-1 and TRBJ1-5; the D is unclear. The germline V gene has CDR1 MNHNS and CDR2 SASEGT. The CDR3 runs 14 residues. DNA of the CDR3: TGTGCCAGCAGTGACTCGGATAGGTATCAGCGCCAGCATTTT. Protein: CASSDSDRYQRQHF.

A note on this clone: The CDR3 end shows no conserved phenylalanine or tryptophan, and so a read error is likely. The rearrangement joins TRBV6-4 to TRBJ2-2; D uncertain. CDR3 length: 13 amino acids. From germline, CDR1 is MRHNA and CDR2 SNTAGT. The CDR3 DNA is TGTGCCATCAGTGATCACAACACCGGGGAGCTGTTTTTA. Its protein product is CAISDHNTGELFL.

This clone was found a few times. The chain is built from TRBV12-3 or TRBV12-4 and TRBJ2-2; 9 bases align to TRBD2. V lost 4 bases and J lost 6; bases outside the gene matches: 12. The CDR3 contains 17 residues. The CDR3 region has the DNA TGTGCCAGCAGTTATGCGGCGGGAGGGACTGGGGCCGGGGAGCTGTTTTTT. It yields the protein CASSYAAGGTGAGELFF.

The V gene is TRBV6-1, the J gene TRBJ2-7; D is perhaps TRBD1 (5 bases). This CDR3 is built from 12 residues. Trimming removed 10 bases from V and 1 base from J, with 11 bases in between. Looked up from germline, CDR1 is MNHNS and CDR2 is SASEGT. For the CDR3, the DNA is TGTGCCATCCAGGACACTTCCTACGAGCAGTACTTC. Translating gives CAIQDTSYEQYF.

This clone was observed at least ten times. The genes are TRBV11-1 and TRBJ2-1; 13 positions match TRBD2. The CDR3 is 18 residues long. Germline CDR1 reads SGHAT; CDR2 reads FQDESV (reference sequence). J was trimmed by 8 bases and V by 1 base; bases with no gene match: 11. The CDR3 loop reads CASSLGGTSGEMVDEQFF. In DNA, the CDR3 is TGTGCCAGCAGCTTAGGGGGGACTAGCGGGGAGATGGTTGATGAGCAGTTCTTC.

As for this clone: At one end, the junction sequence differs from germline, possibly due to a read error. J is TRBJ2-7 and V is TRBV13; 10 bases are shared with TRBD1. The CDR3 length is 15 residues. Germline CDR1 and CDR2: PRHDT and FYEKMQ (reference sequence). This CDR3 is CAISLGTGVGYEQYF. For the CDR3, the DNA is TGTGCCATCAGCCTAGGGACAGGGGTTGGGTACGAGCAGTACTTC.

This clone was seen at least ten times. The CDR3 DNA reads as TGTGCCACCCACCCGACCCAGGTCGGAAACACCATATATTTT. Residues: CATHPTQVGNTIYF. The gene calls are TRBV19 and TRBJ1-3; no definite D call. The germline V and J ends were trimmed by 10 bases and 4 bases, with 17 bases remaining between them. The CDR3 runs 14 residues. CDR1 is LNHDA, CDR2 SQIVND, per germline (reference sequence).

The gene calls are TRBV6-6 and TRBJ2-5; TRBD2 matches at 7 bases. This CDR3 comprises 16 residues. The V gene's germline CDR1 is MNHNY and CDR2 SVGAGI (reference sequence). The V segment lost 7 bases and the J segment 6 bases; nucleotides outside the gene matches: 17. DNA of the CDR3: TGTGCCAGCACCGGACGGTGGAGGGAGGGTCAACAGACCCAGTACTTC. Translating it yields CASTGRWREGQQTQYF.

The gene calls are TRBV20-1 and TRBJ1-4, with D possibly being TRBD1 (6 bases). Germline V gene lookup returns CDR1 DFQATT and CDR2 SNEGSKA (reference sequence). The CDR3 is made up of 14 amino acids. V was clipped by 6 bases and J by 7 bases, with 18 bases between them. The CDR3 DNA follows: TGCAGTGCCTATACACAGGGTCCAAGTGAAAAACTGTTTTTT. It encodes CSAYTQGPSEKLFF.

This clone showed up many times. The chain couples TRBV6-4 to TRBJ2-3; D is possibly TRBD1 (5 bases). Trimming took off 0 bases at V and 4 bases at J, with 8 bases between the two ends. The CDR3 length is 14 residues. Germline-derived CDR1 and CDR2 are MRHNA and SNTAGT. CDR3 in DNA: TGTGCCAGCAGTGACTCTGACAGCTCAGATACGCAGTATTTT. It encodes CASSDSDSSDTQYF.

This clone was seen at least ten times. J is TRBJ2-1 and V is TRBV6-4, with D uncertain. This CDR3 region has 13 residues. V was shortened by 0 bases and J by 9 bases, with 9 bases between the two germline ends. CDR1 MRHNA and CDR2 SNTAGT come from the germline V gene. This chain's CDR3 is CASSDSQFGEQFF. The CDR3 nucleotides read TGTGCCAGCAGTGACTCGCAGTTCGGTGAGCAGTTCTTC.

V usage is TRBV28 and J usage is TRBJ2-2; possibly TRBD1 for D (6 bases). Trimming took 3 bases from V and 0 from J, leaving 11 bases between them. Germline values: CDR1 MDHEN, CDR2 SYDVKM. The CDR3 consists of 16 residues. As DNA, the CDR3 is TGTGCCAGCAGTTTTGGGGGCCGCACGAACACCGGGGAGCTGTTTTTT. Its protein is CASSFGGRTNTGELFF.

Worth noting for this clone: The junction departs from germline at one end; a sequencing error may be responsible. The chain uses TRBV6-1 and TRBJ1-5, with a possible D match to TRBD1 (6 bases). This CDR3 has 15 amino acids. Germline CDR1 is MNHNS and CDR2 is SASEGT. CDR3 bases: TGTGCCAGCAGTGAAGATGGGGGCTCTATAAAGCCACAGCATTTT. Translated, it gives CASSEDGGSIKPQHF.

The chain has TRBV7-6 and TRBJ2-3; D not resolved. Germline V gene data show CDR1 as SGHVS and CDR2 as FNYEAQ. The CDR3 is 13 amino acids. The ends were cut back, 1 base at V and 2 bases at J, with 4 bases in the middle. The CDR3 loop reads CASSLGYTDTQYF. Here the CDR3 DNA reads TGTGCCAGCAGCTTAGGGTACACAGATACGCAGTATTTT.

This sequence joins TRBV5-1 and TRBJ2-7, with D perhaps assigned TRBD1 or TRBD2 (5 bases each). Germline V gives CDR1 SGHRS, CDR2 YFSETQ. The CDR3 sequence is 15 residues long. V gave up 2 bases and J gave up 5 bases, with 17 bases separating them. CDR3 residues: CASSFEGRAVHEQYF. In DNA form, the CDR3 reads TGCGCCAGCAGCTTTGAGGGCAGGGCCGTACACGAGCAGTACTTC.

The chain carries TRBV20-1 and TRBJ2-5, with unresolved D. The CDR3 consists of 14 residues. V lost 5 bases and J lost 0, with 13 bases in between. Germline lookup yields CDR1 DFQATT and CDR2 SNEGSKA (reference sequence). The CDR3 region has the DNA TGCAGTGCTGGGCAATCCGCAAACCAAGAGACCCAGTACTTC. It specifies CSAGQSANQETQYF.

This clone appeared many times. J is TRBJ1-2 and V is TRBV7-9; a possible D gene is TRBD1 (6 bases). Germline CDR1 is SEHNR and CDR2 is FQNEAQ (reference sequence). Trimming took off 4 bases at V and 4 bases at J, with 13 bases between the two ends. The CDR3 sequence is 14 residues long. The CDR3 loop reads CASSSRGAPYGYTF. The CDR3 nucleotides read TGTGCCAGCAGCTCAAGGGGGGCCCCCTATGGCTACACCTTC.

The chain has TRBV6-1 and TRBJ2-6; D is ambiguous. The CDR3 is 12 residues long. V was trimmed by 8 bases and J by 4 bases, leaving 6 bases between them. CDR1 is MNHNS and CDR2 is SASEGT in the germline V gene. CDR3 sequence reads: CASVGGANVLTF. As DNA, the CDR3 is TGTGCCAGCGTAGGGGGGGCCAACGTCCTGACTTTC.

This clone has only a few counts. The chain combines TRBV29-1 with TRBJ1-1, with 7 bases lining up with TRBD1. V gave up 7 bases and J gave up 5 bases; unmatched junction bases: 7. The CDR3 is 12 amino acids. Germline CDR1 is SQVTM and CDR2 is ANQGSEA. The CDR3 DNA follows: TGCAGCGCTCCGGGACAGAGTACTGAAGCTTTCTTT. Translated: CSAPGQSTEAFF.

This clone has ten or more counts. The V and J genes are TRBV28 and TRBJ2-1, with D unresolved. The germline V gene has CDR1 MDHEN and CDR2 SYDVKM. V was clipped by 2 bases and J by 3 bases, with 11 bases between them. The CDR3 extends over 15 amino acids. In DNA form, the CDR3 reads TGTGCCAGCAGTTTACAAGGTGGGTTCTACAATGAGCAGTTCTTC. This encodes CASSLQGGFYNEQFF.

V usage is TRBV2 and J usage is TRBJ2-2; D gene uncertain. The CDR3 is 13 amino acids. V was shortened by 6 bases and J by 8 bases, with 13 bases between the two germline ends. CDR1 SNHLY and CDR2 FYNNEI come from the germline V gene. CDR3 nucleotide sequence: TGTGCCAGCAGCCTACTCCGGGTAGGGGAGCTGTTTTTT. It translates to CASSLLRVGELFF. Combining the CDR3 with reference TRBV2 and TRBJ2-2 gives the whole variable domain EPEVTQTPSHQVTQMGQEVILRCVPISNHLYFYWYRQILGQKVEFLVSFYNNEISEKSEIFDDQFSVERPDGSNFTLKIRSTKLEDSAMYFCASSLLRVGELFFGEGSRLTVL.

This clone was seen at least ten times. The chain couples TRBV11-2 to TRBJ2-3; TRBD1 aligns across 8 bases. The germline CDR1 and CDR2 sequences are SGHAT and FQNNGV. The J segment lost 4 bases and the V segment lost 5 bases, leaving 11 bases of the junction unmatched. This CDR3 is built from 16 residues. The CDR3 DNA is TGTGCCAGCAGCGCGCGACAGGGGAGGTGGGCAGATACGCAGTATTTT. This translates into CASSARQGRWADTQYF.